The 32 T cell receptor beta chains given below trace back to one sample, sequenced in a study of T cell clones after liver transplantation. Assay used: immunoSEQ multiplex PCR; TCRdb lists only in-frame clones, some missing. The sample comprises tens of thousands of clones, over 85% of which are singletons, and 2% to 3% rests with the top ten. The specimen was CD4+ T cells from blood, collected before liver transplant. The receptors were sampled from a human donor who received a liver transplant.

The chain recombines TRBV6-5 with TRBJ1-1, with no clear D. Germline CDR1 and CDR2: MNHEY and SVGAGI. The CDR3 loop spans 14 amino acids. The V and J ends lost 6 bases and 3 bases respectively, with 14 bases between them. CDR3 nucleotide sequence: TGTGCCAGCAGACTCGCCGGTAAGGACACTGAAGCTTTCTTT. Its protein product is CASRLAGKDTEAFF.

This rearrangement joins TRBV19 to TRBJ1-2, with a possible D match to TRBD1 (5 bases). The CDR3 loop spans 14 amino acids. The germline V and J ends were trimmed by 0 bases and 4 bases, with 9 bases remaining between them. Germline loops: CDR1 LNHDA, CDR2 SQIVND (reference sequence). DNA of the CDR3: TGTGCCAGTAGTATAGATCCGACAGCCTATGGCTACACCTTC. Amino acids: CASSIDPTAYGYTF.

The chain links TRBV7-8 to TRBJ2-1, with no clear D. V was pared by 1 base and J by 9 bases, with 7 bases between. Looked up from germline, CDR1 is SGHVS and CDR2 is FQNEAQ. There are 12 residues in the CDR3. The CDR3 loop reads CASSLVLSEQFF. In nucleotides, the CDR3 is TGTGCCAGCAGCTTAGTCTTAAGTGAGCAGTTCTTC.

The rearrangement links TRBV4-1 to TRBJ1-2; D call uncertain. Germline lookup yields CDR1 MGHRA and CDR2 YSYEKL. The CDR3 is 14 residues long. With 1 base removed from V and 6 bases from J, the gap between germline ends came to 12 bases. DNA for the CDR3: TGCGCCAGCAGCCAAGTGGTAGGGTCGAATGGCTACACCTTC. Translated: CASSQVVGSNGYTF.

The CDR3 here is CSVPIAGGYNEQFF. The CDR3 coding sequence is TGCAGCGTTCCTATAGCGGGAGGGTATAATGAGCAGTTCTTC. The rearrangement joins TRBV29-1 to TRBJ2-1; TRBD2 matches 11 bases. Germline loops: CDR1 SQVTM, CDR2 ANQGSEA. This CDR3 contains 14 residues. Germline trimming cut 5 bases from V and 7 bases from J; bases unmatched to any gene: 7.

In its sample, this clone was seen a few times. The rearrangement uses TRBV14 and TRBJ1-1; D remains ambiguous. The germline CDR1 and CDR2 sequences are SGHDN and FVKESK. This CDR3 has 13 residues. The V end lost 0 bases, the J end lost 4 bases, and 6 bases lay between the germline ends. The DNA for the CDR3 is TGTGCCAGCAGCCAAGACCTTATCACTGAAGCTTTCTTT. It encodes CASSQDLITEAFF.

CDR3 coding DNA: TGTGCCAGCAGCTACCGGACAGTGGTTAATGAAAAACTGTTTTTT. This encodes CASSYRTVVNEKLFF. V is TRBV5-6 and J is TRBJ1-4; D is possibly TRBD1 (6 bases). V was pared by 3 bases and J by 4 bases, with 13 bases between. The CDR3 length is 15 residues. Germline V gene lookup returns CDR1 SGHDT and CDR2 YYEEEE.

This chain connects TRBV4-2 to TRBJ1-1; D remains unclear. Per the germline V gene, CDR1 is LGHNA and CDR2 is YNFKEQ. There are 15 residues in the CDR3. Trimming pared 0 bases from V and 4 bases from J, leaving 12 bases between. The CDR3 loop is CASSQDHLISTEAFF. The CDR3 DNA reads TGTGCCAGCAGCCAAGATCACCTTATCTCCACTGAAGCTTTCTTT.

This chain joins TRBV5-1 and TRBJ2-1; TRBD2 matches at 10 bases. The CDR3 extends over 13 amino acids. Germline CDR1 is SGHRS and CDR2 is YFSETQ. The V segment lost 6 bases and the J segment 7 bases; nucleotides outside the gene matches: 4. The CDR3 DNA reads as TGCGCCAGCACCCAGCGGGAGGGGAATGAGCAGTTCTTC. It is translated as CASTQREGNEQFF.

The V and J genes are TRBV28 and TRBJ2-7; D possibly matches TRBD1 or TRBD2 (6 bases each). Trimming removed 3 bases at V and 2 bases at J, with 11 bases between. Germline CDR1 is MDHEN and CDR2 is SYDVKM. The CDR3 sequence is 14 residues long. DNA for the CDR3: TGTGCCAGCAGTTTGCGGAGGGGGACCTACGAGCAGTACTTC. Protein sequence: CASSLRRGTYEQYF.

The chain carries TRBV11-1 and TRBJ1-1, with D unclear. Trimming pared 1 base from V and 0 bases from J, leaving 6 bases between. This CDR3 region has 14 residues. From germline, CDR1 is SGHAT and CDR2 FQDESV (reference sequence). CDR3 amino acids: CASSLVSLNTEAFF. The CDR3 DNA is TGTGCCAGCAGCTTAGTCTCTTTGAACACTGAAGCTTTCTTT.

The DNA of the CDR3 is TGTGCCAGCAGCTTAGGTTCCCTGAGCTCCTACAATGAGCAGTTCTTC. Residues: CASSLGSLSSYNEQFF. The chain uses TRBV7-9 and TRBJ2-1; D gene uncertain. The CDR3 length is 16 residues. From germline, CDR1 is SEHNR and CDR2 FQNEAQ (reference sequence). Trimming stripped 1 base from V and 0 bases from J, with 10 bases between.

This clone has just a few counts. The chain has TRBV4-2 and TRBJ2-1, with 10 bases matching TRBD2. Germline values: CDR1 LGHNA, CDR2 YNFKEQ. The V gene end was trimmed by 4 bases and the J gene end by 4 bases; junction bases not matched to a gene: 4. The CDR3 runs 15 residues. The CDR3 is CASSPRTSGYNEQFF. CDR3 nucleotides: TGTGCCAGCAGCCCAAGGACTAGCGGTTACAATGAGCAGTTCTTC.

The gene calls are TRBV19 and TRBJ2-7; D is undetermined. The V end was cut by 1 base, the J end by 2 bases, with 12 bases between. Germline V gene lookup returns CDR1 LNHDA and CDR2 SQIVND (reference sequence). This CDR3 spans 15 amino acids. The CDR3 sequence: CASSIVSGPPYEQYF. As DNA, the CDR3 is TGTGCCAGTAGTATAGTCTCGGGCCCCCCCTACGAGCAGTACTTC. The variable domain in full, with the rest retrieved from reference TRBV19 and TRBJ2-7, is DGGITQSPKYLFRKEGQNVTLSCEQNLNHDAMYWYRQDPGQGLRLIYYSQIVNDFQKGDIAEGYSVSREKKESFPLTVTSAQKNPTAFYLCASSIVSGPPYEQYFGPGTRLTVT.

The chain employs TRBV30 and TRBJ2-2; 7 nucleotides line up with TRBD2. This CDR3 has 14 residues. From germline, CDR1 is GTSNPN and CDR2 SVGIG (reference sequence). V dropped 3 bases and J dropped 1; count of bases not matched to a gene: 2. CDR3 DNA: TGTGCCTGGAGCCAGCGGGGGAACACCGGGGAGCTGTTTTTT. As protein: CAWSQRGNTGELFF.

This chain uses TRBV19 with TRBJ2-1; 7 bases match TRBD2. Trimming took 5 bases from V and 10 from J; bases not matched to a gene: 11. The CDR3 consists of 14 residues. Germline V gene sequence: CDR1 LNHDA, CDR2 SQIVND (reference sequence). The CDR3 coding sequence is TGTGCCAGTAGTTCGGAACGGGAGGTGTCGGAGCAGTTCTTC. Translated, it gives CASSSEREVSEQFF.

The chain joins TRBV11-2 to TRBJ2-5; 12 bases map to TRBD2. CDR1 SGHAT and CDR2 FQNNGV come from the germline V gene. This CDR3 is built from 18 residues. The V and J ends lost 0 bases and 0 bases, in that order; junction bases with no gene match: 5. The CDR3 coding sequence is TGTGCCAGCAGCTTAGAGGGGGGGACTAGCGGGTACCAAGAGACCCAGTACTTC. Its translation: CASSLEGGTSGYQETQYF.

V usage is TRBV7-9 and J usage is TRBJ2-3; TRBD2 matches at 10 bases. J lost 0 bases, V lost 4 bases, and 4 bases had no gene match. The germline CDR1 and CDR2 sequences are SEHNR and FQNEAQ (reference sequence). This CDR3 has 16 residues. Written as DNA, the CDR3 is TGTGCCAGCAGCTCACTAGCGGGGTCTAGCACAGATACGCAGTATTTT. This sequence encodes CASSSLAGSSTDTQYF.

The chain uses TRBV30 and TRBJ2-5, with 7 nucleotides matching TRBD2. The ends lost 3 bases at V and 4 bases at J; junction bases unmatched: 14. The germline V gene has CDR1 GTSNPN and CDR2 SVGIG (reference sequence). The CDR3 runs 16 residues. The CDR3 protein is CAWSQRGAGNRETQYF. The CDR3 coding sequence is TGTGCCTGGAGCCAAAGGGGAGCGGGAAACAGAGAGACCCAGTACTTC.

The rearrangement joins TRBV11-2 to TRBJ2-6, with D perhaps TRBD1 (6 bases). Germline V gives CDR1 SGHAT, CDR2 FQNNGV. This CDR3 has 18 amino acids. Trimming stripped 6 bases from V and 0 bases from J, with 18 bases between. CDR3 in DNA: TGTGCCAGCAGGGTCCCGGGACAAACCGCCTCTGGGGCCAACGTCCTGACTTTC. Protein product: CASRVPGQTASGANVLTF.

This clone was counted a few times. The rearrangement uses TRBV5-1 and TRBJ2-3, with 9 nucleotides matching TRBD1. Trimming removed 1 base from V and 3 bases from J; junction bases left unmatched: 3. CDR3 length: 15 amino acids. Germline CDR1 reads SGHRS; CDR2 reads YFSETQ. DNA for the CDR3: TGCGCCAGCAGCTTGTGGGGACAGGGAACAGATACGCAGTATTTT. This codes for CASSLWGQGTDTQYF.

By frequency in the sample, this clone is medium-sized. CDR3 loop: CASSRTTDSYTF. CDR3 nucleotide sequence: TGCGCCAGCAGCCGAACGACAGACTCCTATACCTTC. V is TRBV5-1 and J is TRBJ1-2, with D tentatively TRBD1 (5 bases). Germline V gene lookup returns CDR1 SGHRS and CDR2 YFSETQ. The CDR3 runs to 12 residues. Trimming shortened V by 4 bases and J by 14 bases, and 18 bases separated the two germline ends.

V usage is TRBV19 and J usage is TRBJ2-1; possible D gene TRBD2, 5 bases. Trimming pared 4 bases from V and 15 bases from J, leaving 13 bases between. The CDR3 is made up of 11 amino acids. Germline loops: CDR1 LNHDA, CDR2 SQIVND (reference sequence). This CDR3 reads CASSSRASLFF. The CDR3 DNA reads as TGTGCCAGTAGTAGTAGGGCTAGCCTGTTCTTC.

V gene TRBV6-4 combines with J gene TRBJ2-7, with 11 positions matching TRBD2. Unmatched junction bases numbered 2, after V lost 9 bases and J lost 1 base. Looked up from germline, CDR1 is MRHNA and CDR2 is SNTAGT. The CDR3 length is 13 residues. In nucleotides, the CDR3 is TGTGCCAGAAGGACTAGCGGGTCCTACGAGCAGTACTTC. It codes for CARRTSGSYEQYF.

This chain uses TRBV21-1 with TRBJ2-1; the table assigns TRBD2, which was not confirmed against the DNA. TRBV21-1 is given as a pseudogene. There are 16 residues in the CDR3. CDR3 DNA sequence: TGTGCCAGCAGTAAAGGACTAGCCCAAAGGGACAATGAGCAGTTCTTC. It is translated as CASSKGLAQRDNEQFF.

This clone was detected only a few times. The chain has TRBV6-1 and TRBJ2-2; no definite D call. Trimming took off 4 bases at V and 2 bases at J, with 8 bases between the two ends. CDR1 is MNHNS, CDR2 SASEGT, per germline. The CDR3 is 14 residues long. DNA for the CDR3: TGTGCCAGCAGTGGGCTCGACAACACCGGGGAGCTGTTTTTT. Protein product: CASSGLDNTGELFF.

The chain links TRBV30 to TRBJ2-3, with TRBD2 identical over 8 bases. J was trimmed by 5 bases and V by 7 bases; bases with no gene match: 8. CDR3 length equals 13 residues. Germline loops: CDR1 GTSNPN, CDR2 SVGIG (reference sequence). The CDR3 nucleotides read TGTGCCTCCATTTCGGGAGGGAAAGATACGCAGTATTTT. Translating it yields CASISGGKDTQYF.

This chain uses TRBV19 with TRBJ1-5, with D perhaps matching TRBD1 (5 bases). Trimming took off 5 bases at V and 4 bases at J, with 9 bases between the two ends. This CDR3 contains 13 residues. Germline lookup yields CDR1 LNHDA and CDR2 SQIVND (reference sequence). CDR3 sequence: CASSPDTNQPQHF. CDR3 bases: TGTGCCAGTAGTCCGGACACAAATCAGCCCCAGCATTTT.

The chain links TRBV14 to TRBJ1-2; D ambiguous. The V gene lost 1 base and the J gene lost 3 bases, with 9 bases spanning the gap. The CDR3 runs to 14 residues. Germline CDR1 is SGHDN and CDR2 is FVKESK. The CDR3 region is CASSQGTHDYGYTF. In nucleotides, the CDR3 is TGTGCCAGCAGCCAAGGGACGCATGACTATGGCTACACCTTC.

The V and J genes are TRBV7-8 and TRBJ2-3; a weak D match, TRBD2 (6 bases). The ends were cut back, 5 bases at V and 8 bases at J, with 23 bases in the middle. Per germline, CDR1 SGHVS and CDR2 FQNEAQ. This CDR3 is built from 16 residues. Here the CDR3 reads CASSVLGRALGSTQYF. CDR3 coding DNA: TGTGCCAGCAGCGTCTTAGGCCGGGCCCTCGGGAGTACGCAGTATTTT.

The chain employs TRBV10-3 and TRBJ1-1; perhaps TRBD1 as D (5 bases). Germline V gene data show CDR1 as ENHRY and CDR2 as SYGVKD. V lost 8 bases to trimming and J lost 1 base, with 14 bases between them. The CDR3 has 14 residues. The CDR3 loop reads CAIVRGYPNTEAFF. The CDR3 DNA reads TGTGCCATCGTCCGGGGGTATCCGAACACTGAAGCTTTCTTT.

The V call is TRBV15, the J call TRBJ2-3; D is uncertain. Germline lookup yields CDR1 LNHNV and CDR2 YYDKDF (reference sequence). Trimming stripped 0 bases from V and 7 bases from J, with 14 bases between. This CDR3 contains 15 residues. The CDR3 reads CATSRDLTSPHTQYF. The CDR3 region has the DNA TGTGCCACCAGCAGAGACCTAACTTCTCCTCATACGCAGTATTTT.